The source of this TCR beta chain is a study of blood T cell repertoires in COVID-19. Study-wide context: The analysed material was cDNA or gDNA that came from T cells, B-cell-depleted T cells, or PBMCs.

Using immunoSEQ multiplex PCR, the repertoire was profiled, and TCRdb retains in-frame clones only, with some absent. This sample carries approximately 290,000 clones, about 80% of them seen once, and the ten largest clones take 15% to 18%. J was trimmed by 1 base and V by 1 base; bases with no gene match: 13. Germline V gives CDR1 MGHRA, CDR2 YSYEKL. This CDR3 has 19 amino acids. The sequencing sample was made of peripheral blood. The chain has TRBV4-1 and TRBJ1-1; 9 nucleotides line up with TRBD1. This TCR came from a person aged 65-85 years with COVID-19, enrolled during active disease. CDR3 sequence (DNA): TGCGCCAGCAGCCAAGGGGGGATGGGGACAGGGCTTCCGAACACTGAAGCTTTCTTT. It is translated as CASSQGGMGTGLPNTEAFF.